A single sample is the source of the 22 T cell receptor beta chains below, sequenced in a study of T cell responses to AZD1222 COVID-19 vaccine. Assay used: immunoSEQ multiplex PCR; TCRdb lists only in-frame clones, some missing. The sample consists of 180,000 or so clones, 92% of them appearing once. Sequencing used peripheral blood, obtained 28 days after the second AZD1222 dose. These receptors all stem from an adult who received the AZD1222 COVID-19 vaccine.

This clone was counted once. This sequence joins TRBV6-5 and TRBJ1-1; D is ambiguous. CDR1 is MNHEY, CDR2 SVGAGI, per germline. V dropped 6 bases and J dropped 4 bases, with 15 bases sitting between them. This CDR3 has 14 residues. CDR3 amino acids: CASRPIDNPTEAFF. CDR3 nucleotides: TGTGCCAGCAGACCAATAGACAACCCCACTGAAGCTTTCTTT.

Only one count was recorded for this clone. This chain uses TRBV4-1 with TRBJ2-1; TRBD1 matches at 11 bases. The germline V gene has CDR1 MGHRA and CDR2 YSYEKL. CDR3 length equals 15 residues. J lost 5 bases, V lost 5 bases, and 5 bases had no gene match. CDR3 sequence reads: CASSSGQGVHNEQFF. The CDR3 bases are TGCGCCAGCAGCTCGGGACAGGGGGTCCACAATGAGCAGTTCTTC.

The chain employs TRBV28 and TRBJ2-6, with 9 bases matching TRBD1. This CDR3 is built from 16 residues. Per germline, CDR1 MDHEN and CDR2 SYDVKM. V trimming: 8 bases; J trimming: 2 bases; junction bases outside the gene matches: 7. This CDR3 reads CASRDRVIPGANVLTF. As DNA, the CDR3 is TGTGCCAGCCGGGACAGGGTGATTCCTGGGGCCAACGTCCTGACTTTC.

The J gene is TRBJ1-1, the V gene TRBV19, with D possibly matching TRBD1 (6 bases). The V end was cut by 5 bases, the J end by 2 bases, with 12 bases between. This CDR3 is 14 amino acids long. CDR1 is LNHDA, CDR2 SQIVND, per germline (reference sequence). The CDR3 sequence is CASSADRTNTEAFF. In DNA, the CDR3 is TGTGCCAGTAGTGCGGACAGAACAAACACTGAAGCTTTCTTT. Complete variable domain (other parts from reference TRBV19 and TRBJ1-1): DGGITQSPKYLFRKEGQNVTLSCEQNLNHDAMYWYRQDPGQGLRLIYYSQIVNDFQKGDIAEGYSVSREKKESFPLTVTSAQKNPTAFYLCASSADRTNTEAFFGQGTRLTVV.

The chain employs TRBV7-2 and TRBJ1-2; 8 bases align to TRBD1. The CDR3 totals 15 residues. Germline CDR1 is SGHTA and CDR2 is FQGNSA. V trimming: 1 base; J trimming: 8 bases; junction bases outside the gene matches: 9. The chain's CDR3 is CASSLGRQGSSGYTF. In DNA form, the CDR3 reads TGTGCCAGCAGCTTAGGGCGACAGGGGAGTAGCGGCTACACCTTC.

V gene TRBV11-1 combines with J gene TRBJ2-7, with D perhaps assigned TRBD1 or TRBD2 (5 bases each). The CDR3 has 15 amino acids. Trimming stripped 5 bases from V and 3 bases from J, with 17 bases between. Germline-derived CDR1 and CDR2 are SGHAT and FQDESV (reference sequence). The DNA for the CDR3 is TGTGCCAGCAGCGCAGACTCGGGACGGTTCTACGAGCAGTACTTC. Translation gives CASSADSGRFYEQYF.

This chain links TRBV19 with TRBJ1-2; TRBD1 matches 8 bases. J was trimmed by 4 bases and V by 3 bases; bases with no gene match: 7. CDR1 LNHDA and CDR2 SQIVND come from the germline V gene (reference sequence). There are 15 residues in the CDR3. The CDR3, as DNA: TGTGCCAGTAGTATCCCGGCAGGGGGCTTCTATGGCTACACCTTC. It yields the protein CASSIPAGGFYGYTF. Based on the CDR3 plus reference TRBV19 and TRBJ1-2, the full variable domain is DGGITQSPKYLFRKEGQNVTLSCEQNLNHDAMYWYRQDPGQGLRLIYYSQIVNDFQKGDIAEGYSVSREKKESFPLTVTSAQKNPTAFYLCASSIPAGGFYGYTFGSGTRLTVV.

This clone showed up just once. J is TRBJ1-2 and V is TRBV2; D is unclear. V lost 4 bases to trimming and J lost 8 bases, with 8 bases between them. The CDR3 loop spans 11 amino acids. The germline V gene has CDR1 SNHLY and CDR2 FYNNEI. The CDR3 region has the DNA TGTGCCAGCAGTGCCGAGAGCGGCTACACCTTC. This codes for CASSAESGYTF. Full variable domain (missing parts from reference TRBV2 and TRBJ1-2): EPEVTQTPSHQVTQMGQEVILRCVPISNHLYFYWYRQILGQKVEFLVSFYNNEISEKSEIFDDQFSVERPDGSNFTLKIRSTKLEDSAMYFCASSAESGYTFGSGTRLTVV.

The gene calls are TRBV5-4 and TRBJ1-1; D gene unclear. The CDR3 is 15 amino acids. Trimming took 0 bases from V and 0 from J, leaving 9 bases between them. CDR1 SGHNT and CDR2 YYREEE come from the germline V gene (reference sequence). CDR3 protein: CASSLVGSLNTEAFF. In DNA form, the CDR3 reads TGTGCCAGCAGCTTGGTTGGCAGCTTGAACACTGAAGCTTTCTTT.

This chain connects TRBV5-4 to TRBJ1-3; 7 bases are shared with TRBD1. Looked up from germline, CDR1 is SGHNT and CDR2 is YYREEE (reference sequence). The CDR3 totals 17 residues. J gave up 3 bases and V 2 bases, and 11 bases lay outside the gene matches. Here the CDR3 reads CASSFGQAGVYGNTIYF. CDR3 bases: TGTGCCAGCAGCTTTGGACAGGCAGGGGTTTATGGAAACACCATATATTTT.

V and J are TRBV7-2 and TRBJ1-5; TRBD1 is a possible D gene (5 bases). CDR1 is SGHTA, CDR2 FQGNSA, per germline. V was clipped by 3 bases and J by 2 bases, with 11 bases between them. The CDR3 has 15 residues. As DNA, the CDR3 is TGTGCCAGCAGCTTGGGCAGGGCGGGCAATCAGCCCCAGCATTTT. Residues: CASSLGRAGNQPQHF.

This chain uses TRBV15 with TRBJ1-2; TRBD1 matches 10 bases. The CDR3 covers 15 residues. Losses at the gene ends were 1 base for V and 6 bases for J; bases not matched to a gene: 5. Germline V gene lookup returns CDR1 LNHNV and CDR2 YYDKDF (reference sequence). DNA for the CDR3: TGTGCCACCAGCAGAGCCCGGGACAGGGGAAATGGCTACACCTTC. Translating it yields CATSRARDRGNGYTF.

The J gene is TRBJ1-3, the V gene TRBV18, with D unresolved. Germline loops: CDR1 KGHSH, CDR2 LQKENI. The CDR3 is made up of 15 amino acids. Trimming stripped 2 bases from V and 2 bases from J, with 10 bases between. This CDR3 reads CASSPGPTTGNTIYF. CDR3 coding DNA: TGTGCCAGCTCACCAGGACCGACCACTGGAAACACCATATATTTT.

The V and J genes are TRBV3-1 (or the pseudogene TRBV3-2) and TRBJ1-1; tentatively, D is TRBD1 (6 bases). Per germline, CDR1 LGHDT and CDR2 YNNKEL (reference sequence). V lost 0 bases, J lost 2 bases, and 16 bases lay in between. The CDR3 totals 17 residues. This CDR3 reads CASSQEKQGSPNTEAFF. The CDR3 DNA reads TGTGCCAGCAGCCAAGAAAAACAGGGCTCCCCAAACACTGAAGCTTTCTTT.

This chain joins TRBV20-1 and TRBJ1-2; no clear D. V gave up 5 bases and J gave up 8 bases, with 6 bases separating them. This CDR3 comprises 9 residues. In germline, CDR1 is DFQATT, CDR2 SNEGSKA (reference sequence). The CDR3 nucleotides read TGCAGTGCTGCTACAGGCTACACCTTC. Translating it yields CSAATGYTF.

V gene TRBV5-1 combines with J gene TRBJ1-5; weak D call: TRBD1 (5 bases). V gave up 0 bases and J gave up 3 bases, with 19 bases separating them. Germline CDR1 reads SGHRS; CDR2 reads YFSETQ. This CDR3 has 18 amino acids. The CDR3: CASSLAQGLGPYNQPQHF. CDR3 DNA sequence: TGCGCCAGCAGCTTGGCCCAGGGCTTGGGCCCCTACAATCAGCCCCAGCATTTT.

The chain recombines TRBV6-5 with TRBJ1-5; D is unclear. The germline V gene has CDR1 MNHEY and CDR2 SVGAGI. The CDR3 totals 13 residues. Trimming removed 5 bases at V and 9 bases at J, with 14 bases between. CDR3 residues: CASSPSAPGPQHF. CDR3 nucleotides: TGTGCCAGCAGTCCAAGCGCTCCAGGGCCCCAGCATTTT.

This clone turned up a few times. The rearrangement joins TRBV19 to TRBJ1-6; no reliable D call. The CDR3 is made up of 15 amino acids. Germline V gives CDR1 LNHDA, CDR2 SQIVND (reference sequence). V lost 8 bases to trimming and J lost 2 bases, with 13 bases between them. CDR3 protein: CASSTQATYNSPLHF. CDR3 nucleotides: TGTGCCAGTTCGACCCAGGCCACCTATAATTCACCCCTCCACTTT.

Only a few counts were recorded for this clone. The chain is built from TRBV5-1 and TRBJ1-2; the match to TRBD1 covers 10 bases. The CDR3 has 16 amino acids. Germline trimming cut 3 bases from V and 4 bases from J; bases unmatched to any gene: 9. Germline CDR1 reads SGHRS; CDR2 reads YFSETQ. CDR3 region: CASSSGDRGPLYGYTF. Here the CDR3 DNA reads TGCGCCAGCAGCTCGGGGGACAGGGGACCTCTCTATGGCTACACCTTC. The full variable domain, completed using reference TRBV5-1 and TRBJ1-2, is KAGVTQTPRYLIKTRGQQVTLSCSPISGHRSVSWYQQTPGQGLQFLFEYFSETQRNKGNFPGRFSGRQFSNSRSEMNVSTLELGDSALYLCASSSGDRGPLYGYTFGSGTRLTVV.

The V gene is TRBV5-8, the J gene TRBJ2-3; D not resolved. The CDR3 totals 12 residues. V lost 4 bases and J lost 2, with 5 bases in between. CDR1 is SGHTS, CDR2 YDEGEE, per germline. The CDR3 region has the DNA TGTGCCAGCAGCCCGGACACAGATACGCAGTATTTT. Its protein is CASSPDTDTQYF.

This clone has only a few counts. The V and J genes are TRBV5-6 and TRBJ1-2, with 8 bases lining up with TRBD1. The CDR3 spans 13 residues. Germline V gives CDR1 SGHDT, CDR2 YYEEEE. Germline trimming cut 4 bases from V and 3 bases from J; bases unmatched to any gene: 2. CDR3 nucleotide sequence: TGTGCCAGCAGCAAGGGACAGGACTATGGCTACACCTTC. This codes for CASSKGQDYGYTF. The variable domain in full, with the rest retrieved from reference TRBV5-6 and TRBJ1-2, is DAGVTQSPTHLIKTRGQQVTLRCSPKSGHDTVSWYQQALGQGPQFIFQYYEEEERQRGNFPDRFSGHQFPNYSSELNVNALLLGDSALYLCASSKGQDYGYTFGSGTRLTVV.

This clone appeared a single time. The V gene is TRBV28, the J gene TRBJ2-1; D remains ambiguous. CDR3 length: 15 amino acids. Germline assignment: CDR1 MDHEN and CDR2 SYDVKM. Trimming removed 0 bases from V and 3 bases from J, with 9 bases in between. The CDR3 bases are TGTGCCAGCAGTTTATGGGCGGTAGACTACAATGAGCAGTTCTTC. It yields the protein CASSLWAVDYNEQFF.